The rows below give T cell receptor beta chains drawn from one sample of a study of response to subunit inactivated influenza vaccine. MiXCR was run by TCRdb on the RT-PCR reads, yielding one entry per CDR3 protein. The top ten clones hold approximately 3% of a sample with 500,000 or so distinct CDR3 sequences, approximately 16% of them seen once. The source material was CD4+ T cells sorted from PBMCs, sampled 23 to 25 months after vaccination. The source is a man aged 50-75 years who received an inactivated influenza vaccine. The CDR3 runs from the conserved cysteine through the conserved F or W. A D gene is named only where the DNA matches it firmly. Clone size appears in some rows only: once, few, many, or a class for an expanded clone.

length | J | size | V | D | CDR3 | DNA
16 | TRBJ2-4 | few | TRBV4-1 | NA | CASSYGSSGAKNIQYF | TGCGCCAGCAGCTATGGGTCAAGCGGGGCCAAAAACATTCAGTACTTC
16 | TRBJ2-7 | NA | TRBV6-2/TRBV6-3 | TRBD1 | CASSFTGTGISYEQYF | TGTGCCAGCAGTTTCACCGGGACAGGGATTAGCTACGAGCAGTACTTC
13 | TRBJ1-1 | NA | TRBV28 | NA | CASKWGGGTEAFF | TGTGCCAGCAAGTGGGGAGGGGGCACTGAAGCTTTCTTT
16 | TRBJ1-2 | NA | TRBV28 | TRBD1 | CASSTSPGQGFYGYTF | TGTGCCAGCAGTACCTCGCCGGGACAGGGATTTTATGGCTACACCTTC
13 | TRBJ1-5 | NA | TRBV24-1 | NA | CATSDPGSQPQHF | TGTGCCACCAGTGACCCAGGGTCTCAGCCCCAGCATTTT
11 | TRBJ2-1 | few | TRBV28 | NA | CASRAQGEQFF | TGTGCCAGCAGAGCCCAGGGTGAGCAGTTCTTC
14 | TRBJ2-7 | NA | TRBV6-2/TRBV6-3 | NA | CASSYYNQGDEQYF | TGTGCCAGCAGTTATTACAACCAGGGTGACGAGCAGTACTTC
14 | TRBJ1-6 | NA | TRBV5-1 | NA | CASSLDTGNSPLHF | TGCGCCAGCAGCTTGGATACAGGGAATTCACCCCTCCACTTT
13 | TRBJ2-7 | NA | TRBV10-1 | NA | CASSAGLTYEQYF | TGCGCCAGCAGTGCAGGGCTTACCTACGAGCAGTACTTC
15 | TRBJ1-6 | few | TRBV7-2 | TRBD1 | CASSLVDRGDSPLHF | TGTGCCAGCAGCTTAGTTGACAGGGGAGATTCACCCCTCCACTTT
16 | TRBJ2-3 | NA | TRBV7-6 | TRBD1 | CASSLKGQRYTDTQYF | TGTGCCAGCAGCCTCAAGGGACAGAGATACACAGATACGCAGTATTTT
13 | TRBJ2-5 | NA | TRBV29-1 | TRBD2 | CSVVRGTRETQYF | TGCAGCGTTGTGCGGGGGACGAGGGAGACCCAGTACTTC
15 | TRBJ1-1 | many | TRBV3-1 | NA | CASSPRVLANTEAFF | TGTGCCAGCAGCCCAAGGGTCCTCGCGAACACTGAAGCTTTCTTT
14 | TRBJ1-2 | NA | TRBV27 | NA | CASSLSGTAYGYTF | TGTGCCAGCAGTTTATCTGGGACCGCCTATGGCTACACCTTC
16 | TRBJ1-1 | NA | TRBV7-9 | NA | CASSLFAGLMNTEAFF | TGTGCCAGCAGCTTATTTGCGGGGCTTATGAACACTGAAGCTTTCTTT
15 | TRBJ2-7 | NA | TRBV6-1 | NA | CASRVGTVSSYEQYF | TGTGCCAGCAGGGTCGGGACCGTCAGCTCCTACGAGCAGTACTTC
14 | TRBJ2-7 | NA | TRBV15 | NA | CATSREARSYEQYF | TGTGCCACCAGCAGAGAGGCACGTTCCTACGAGCAGTACTTC
17 | TRBJ2-1 | NA | TRBV6-1 | TRBD2 | CASSELTGLARPNEQFF | TGTGCCAGCAGTGAACTGACCGGACTAGCGCGCCCTAATGAGCAGTTCTTC
17 | TRBJ2-1 | few | TRBV10-3 | TRBD2 | CAISESGLTSGHNEQFF | TGTGCCATCAGTGAGTCGGGACTAACCTCCGGACACAATGAGCAGTTCTTC
16 | TRBJ2-7 | NA | TRBV12-3/TRBV12-4 | TRBD2 | CASSLSSGSLSYEQYF | TGTGCCAGCAGTTTATCTAGCGGGAGTCTTTCCTACGAGCAGTACTTC
15 | TRBJ2-3 | once | TRBV28 | TRBD2 | CASGGGPMRTDTQYF | TGTGCCAGTGGGGGAGGGCCGATGCGTACAGATACGCAGTATTTT
17 | TRBJ2-5 | NA | TRBV20-1 | NA | CCAWGPGPLGAQETQYF | TGCTGTGCTTGGGGGCCGGGACCCCTTGGGGCCCAAGAGACCCAGTACTTC
12 | TRBJ1-2 | many | TRBV29-1 | TRBD1 | CSVAGQTYGYTF | TGCAGCGTGGCGGGACAGACTTATGGCTACACCTTC
13 | TRBJ2-7 | few | TRBV6-2/TRBV6-3 | NA | CASSYNDRYEQYF | TGTGCCAGCAGTTACAATGACAGGTACGAGCAGTACTTC
17 | TRBJ2-1 | NA | TRBV2 | NA | CASSGAGLNVYPAAESF | TGTGCCAGCAGTGGAGCAGGGCTTAATGTATACCCCGCAGCAGAGTCCTTC
14 | TRBJ2-3 | NA | TRBV20-1 | NA | CSARSGSSTDTQYF | TGCAGTGCTAGAAGCGGCAGTAGCACAGATACGCAGTATTTT
14 | TRBJ2-5 | once | TRBV4-3 | TRBD1 | CASSQSRGQETQYF | TGCGCCAGCAGCCAAAGCAGGGGGCAAGAGACCCAGTACTTC
13 | TRBJ2-7 | NA | TRBV18 | TRBD1 | CASSKGTEYEQYF | TGTGCCAGCTCAAAAGGGACAGAATACGAGCAGTACTTC
18 | TRBJ2-2 | NA | TRBV6-2/TRBV6-3 | TRBD1 | CASSYPGQGVPNTGELFF | TGTGCCAGCAGTTACCCGGGACAGGGGGTTCCGAACACCGGGGAGCTGTTTTTT
14 | TRBJ1-4 | NA | TRBV7-2 | NA | CASSLAPGGEKLFF | TGTGCCAGCAGCTTAGCTCCCGGGGGTGAAAAACTGTTTTTT
14 | TRBJ2-5 | few | TRBV14 | NA | CASSQVADVETQYF | TGTGCCAGCAGCCAAGTAGCGGACGTGGAGACCCAGTACTTC
13 | TRBJ1-5 | NA | TRBV4-3 | NA | CASSQGDNQPQHF | TGCGCCAGCAGCCAAGGGGACAATCAGCCCCAGCATTTT
16 | TRBJ2-5 | many | TRBV7-9 | TRBD2 | CASSPGTSDPQETQYF | TGTGCCAGCAGCCCCGGGACTAGCGATCCTCAAGAGACCCAGTACTTC
13 | TRBJ1-2 | few | TRBV12-3/TRBV12-4 | NA | CASSFVSGKGYTF | TGTGCCAGCAGTTTTGTTTCAGGGAAAGGCTACACCTTC
14 | TRBJ1-1 | once | TRBV5-6 | NA | CASSLAQGLTEAFF | TGTGCCAGCAGCTTGGCCCAGGGACTCACTGAAGCTTTCTTT
13 | TRBJ2-1 | NA | TRBV7-2 | NA | CASSPTWDNEQFF | TGTGCCAGCAGCCCGACATGGGACAATGAGCAGTTCTTC
14 | TRBJ1-4 | many | TRBV20-1 | NA | CSARESGNNEKLFF | TGCAGTGCTAGAGAATCGGGGAATAATGAAAAACTGTTTTTT
16 | TRBJ2-2 | NA | TRBV5-1 | NA | CASSLETDLISGELFF | TGCGCCAGCAGCTTGGAGACAGATCTCATATCCGGGGAGCTGTTTTTT
16 | TRBJ2-3 | few | TRBV20-1 | TRBD2 | CSASSGGGPSTDTQYF | TGCAGTGCTAGTAGCGGGGGGGGTCCTAGCACAGATACGCAGTATTTT
18 | TRBJ2-2 | few | TRBV6-5 | NA | CASSYSGAAFPNTGELFF | TGTGCCAGCAGTTACTCGGGAGCAGCGTTCCCCAACACCGGGGAGCTGTTTTTT
14 | TRBJ1-4 | few | TRBV20-1 | NA | CSAPGQGGIGKLFF | TGCAGTGCCCCTGGGCAGGGTGGGATTGGAAAACTGTTTTTT
15 | TRBJ2-7 | NA | TRBV3-1 | NA | CASSQTIQASYEQYF | TGTGCCAGCAGCCAAACCATACAAGCCTCCTACGAGCAGTACTTC
14 | TRBJ1-4 | NA | TRBV4-2 | NA | CASNLQVSNEKLFF | TGTGCCAGCAACCTACAGGTCTCCAATGAAAAACTGTTTTTT
15 | TRBJ2-5 | NA | TRBV5-1 | TRBD1 | CASSSGTGRAETQYF | TGCGCCAGCAGCTCCGGGACAGGGCGTGCAGAGACCCAGTACTTC
15 | TRBJ2-5 | NA | TRBV9 | NA | CASSDRDELGETQYF | TGTGCCAGCAGCGACCGGGACGAACTGGGGGAGACCCAGTACTTC
16 | TRBJ1-4 | NA | TRBV28 | TRBD1 | CASSPPLGQANEKLFF | TGTGCCAGCAGCCCCCCCCTGGGACAGGCTAATGAAAAACTGTTTTTT
14 | TRBJ2-1 | few | TRBV29-1 | TRBD2 | CSGSLAGGSNEQFF | TGCAGCGGGTCCTTAGCGGGGGGGAGCAATGAGCAGTTCTTC
13 | TRBJ1-2 | few | TRBV6-1 | NA | CASSENRRGGYTF | TGTGCCAGCAGTGAAAATAGAAGGGGTGGCTACACCTTC
13 | TRBJ2-3 | few | TRBV7-2 | NA | CASSPHYVDTQYF | TGTGCCAGCAGCCCCCACTACGTAGATACGCAGTATTTT
17 | TRBJ1-1 | few | TRBV7-9 | NA | CASSLAEWGAEYTEAFF | TGTGCCAGCAGCTTAGCGGAATGGGGGGCTGAGTACACTGAAGCTTTCTTT
12 | TRBJ2-1 | NA | TRBV30 | NA | CAWIWGRNEQFF | TGTGCCTGGATATGGGGGAGGAATGAGCAGTTCTTC
16 | TRBJ2-3 | few | TRBV20-1 | TRBD2 | CSAHSTASGPTDTQYF | TGCAGTGCCCATTCTACGGCTAGCGGGCCCACAGATACGCAGTATTTT
14 | TRBJ1-1 | NA | TRBV20-1 | NA | CSARSSGLNTEAFF | TGCAGTGCTAGATCTTCAGGTTTGAACACTGAAGCTTTCTTT
12 | TRBJ2-5 | few | TRBV5-1 | NA | CASSAKQETQYF | TGCGCCAGCAGCGCCAAACAAGAGACCCAGTACTTC
13 | TRBJ2-7 | few | TRBV20-1 | NA | CSARVGRDYEQYF | TGCAGTGCTAGAGTAGGCAGAGACTACGAGCAGTACTTC
16 | TRBJ2-7 | NA | TRBV11-2 | NA | CASSLVSGNPLYEQYF | TGTGCCAGCAGCTTAGTCTCGGGAAATCCCCTCTACGAGCAGTACTTC
12 | TRBJ2-7 | few | TRBV12-3/TRBV12-4 | NA | CASSLARREQYF | TGTGCCAGCAGTTTAGCGCGCCGGGAGCAGTACTTC